This T cell receptor (beta chain) was sequenced for a study of T-cell memory formation after mild COVID-19. Study observations and caveats: Shrinking CD4+ clones were chiefly CM and EM; CD8+ ones were chiefly EMRA. Clonal second-wave expansions that peaked on day 37 had unconfirmed SARS-CoV-2 specificity. Some SARS-CoV-2-responding clones were already detected in memory before infection.

TCRdb used MiXCR to reprocess the 5' RACE reads, holding one entry per CDR3 protein. The data contain about 29,000 distinct CDR3 sequences, roughly a sixth of them seen just once; the ten biggest clones take up more than 1.3%. This clonotype was observed many times. Its matching antigen is unknown. Deletions cut 5 bases from V and 6 bases from J, with 13 bases between. The germline V gene encodes CDR1 KGHDR and CDR2 SFDVKD. The CDR3 consists of 13 residues. The chain links TRBV24-1 to TRBJ2-7; D not certain. The sequenced sample was PBMCs or a T cell subset sorted from them (not recorded which). This sequence was found in an adult who had mild COVID-19 (a few samples of this study predate the infection). Cell type and time point are not known. The CDR3 DNA is TGTGCCACCAGTGCAATACCTGGTGGCGAGCAGTACTTC. As protein: CATSAIPGGEQYF.